A single sample gave rise to the 29 T cell receptor beta chains below, sequenced in a study of blood T cell repertoires in COVID-19. TCRdb's table, derived via immunoSEQ multiplex PCR, lists solely in-frame clones and lacks some. The data hold 60,000 to 80,000 clones, with about 82% observed a single time. Material: PBMCs or T cells enriched from blood (not recorded which). All receptors derive from a woman aged 35 to 49 with acute COVID-19.

The sample holds a few counts of this clone. No DNA is shown, since the ends of the CDR3 on it are uncertain; the CDR3 is the one TCRdb lists. This sequence joins TRBV5-8 and TRBJ2-7; the table's D call TRBD1 went unverified against the DNA. Counting both end residues, the CDR3 totals 13 amino acids. Germline V CDR1 and CDR2: SGHTS, YDEGEE. The CDR3 sequence is CASSFQMSYEQYV.

V usage is TRBV10-3 and J usage is TRBJ2-5; TRBD2 matches at 10 bases. The V and J ends lost 6 bases and 5 bases, in that order; junction bases with no gene match: 12. Germline lookup yields CDR1 ENHRY and CDR2 SYGVKD. This CDR3 region has 16 residues. CDR3 nucleotide sequence: TGTGCCATCAGCGCTAGCGGGGGACCCCCGGGTGAGACCCAGTACTTC. Translation gives CAISASGGPPGETQYF.

CDR3 DNA: TGTGCCAGCAGGGCCGCGGGAACCGGGGAGCTGTTTTTT. Protein: CASRAAGTGELFF. V and J are TRBV7-9 and TRBJ2-2; perhaps TRBD2 as D (6 bases). Germline V gives CDR1 SEHNR, CDR2 FQNEAQ (reference sequence). The length of the CDR3 is 13 residues. V was pared by 6 bases and J by 5 bases, with 10 bases between.

This clone was found a few times. This chain uses TRBV19 with TRBJ2-3; D is possibly TRBD2 (6 bases). The germline gives CDR1 LNHDA, CDR2 SQIVND (reference sequence). V lost 3 bases and J 0 bases, leaving 10 bases between the germline ends. The CDR3 spans 15 residues. Here the CDR3 DNA reads TGTGCCAGTAGTATCTCGGGGGAAAGCACAGATACGCAGTATTTT. This gives the protein CASSISGESTDTQYF.

The chain employs TRBV5-6 and TRBJ1-1, with 7 positions matching TRBD1. V shed 4 bases and J 4 bases; nucleotides not matched to a gene: 7. Germline CDR1 is SGHDT and CDR2 is YYEEEE. This CDR3 spans 14 amino acids. The CDR3 DNA reads TGTGCCAGCAGCACGGGACAGCTTAGCACTGAAGCTTTCTTT. Amino acid sequence: CASSTGQLSTEAFF.

The chain joins TRBV5-4 to TRBJ2-7; 7 nucleotides align to TRBD1. Unmatched junction bases numbered 11, after V lost 1 base and J lost 4 bases. The CDR3 contains 16 residues. The germline gives CDR1 SGHNT, CDR2 YYREEE (reference sequence). The CDR3 DNA is TGTGCCAGCAGCTTGCTACCTCCGGGACAGCTTTACGAGCAGTACGTC. It codes for CASSLLPPGQLYEQYV.

The chain links TRBV29-1 to TRBJ1-2; no clear D. This CDR3 contains 11 residues. Per the germline V gene, CDR1 is SQVTM and CDR2 is ANQGSEA. V lost 5 bases to trimming and J lost 7 bases, with 11 bases between them. Written as DNA, the CDR3 is TGCAGCGTTCCCACGGGTCCTGGCTACACCTTC. It is translated as CSVPTGPGYTF.

This clone was seen only once. The chain has TRBV5-4 and TRBJ1-2; TRBD1 aligns across 10 bases. With 4 bases clipped from V and 4 bases from J, the junction kept 7 bases outside the gene matches. The CDR3 has 15 residues. Germline assignment: CDR1 SGHNT and CDR2 YYREEE (reference sequence). DNA for the CDR3: TGTGCCAGCAGCGCACGGGACAGGGGACTCTATGGCTACACCTTC. Residues: CASSARDRGLYGYTF.

CDR3 loop: CASSPPGSDTQYF. In DNA form, the CDR3 reads TGTGCCAGCAGTCCCCCGGGGTCCGATACGCAGTATTTT. The chain links TRBV6-5 to TRBJ2-3; possibly TRBD2 for D (5 bases). Trimming took 5 bases from V and 6 from J, leaving 12 bases between them. Germline V gene data show CDR1 as MNHEY and CDR2 as SVGAGI. The CDR3 has 13 residues.

The DNA of the CDR3 is TGTGCCAGCAGCTTTCGGGGGTTCCTCGGGGATGAAAAACTGTTTTTT. This codes for CASSFRGFLGDEKLFF. V is TRBV13 and J is TRBJ1-4; TRBD1 is a possible D gene (5 bases). CDR3 size: 16 residues. V lost 3 bases, J lost 6 bases, and 17 bases lay in between. CDR1 is PRHDT and CDR2 is FYEKMQ in the germline V gene (reference sequence).

The V gene is TRBV28, the J gene TRBJ1-5, with 7 nucleotides matching TRBD1. J lost 2 bases, V lost 2 bases, and 15 bases had no gene match. The CDR3 covers 19 residues. Germline-derived CDR1 and CDR2 are MDHEN and SYDVKM. The CDR3 region is CASSLTQTGRRRGNQPQHF. CDR3 in DNA: TGTGCCAGCAGTTTAACCCAGACAGGGAGGCGGAGGGGCAATCAGCCCCAGCATTTT.

The J gene is TRBJ2-7, the V gene TRBV27; 12 positions match TRBD2. This CDR3 spans 16 amino acids. In germline, CDR1 is MNHEY, CDR2 SMNVEV (reference sequence). J was trimmed by 4 bases and V by 3 bases; bases with no gene match: 7. As DNA, the CDR3 is TGTGCCAGCAGTTTCCTTCTAGCGGGAGGGCGGTACGAGCAGTACTTC. Translated, it gives CASSFLLAGGRYEQYF.

By sample fraction, this clone is medium-sized. This chain joins TRBV6-5 and TRBJ1-3; D gene unclear. This CDR3 spans 14 amino acids. Germline V gene sequence: CDR1 MNHEY, CDR2 SVGAGI. Trimming left V 8 bases short and J 1 base short, with 12 bases between. CDR3: CASSETQSGNTIYF. In DNA, the CDR3 is TGTGCCAGCTCAGAAACCCAATCTGGAAACACCATATATTTT.

The V gene is TRBV6-5, the J gene TRBJ1-6; D is uncertain. Germline loops: CDR1 MNHEY, CDR2 SVGAGI. The CDR3 is made up of 15 amino acids. Trimming cost V 0 bases and J 10 bases, with 13 bases left between them. CDR3 bases: TGTGCCAGCAGTTACTCGAGGCAGGCGGGGTCACCCCTCCACTTT. Encoded protein: CASSYSRQAGSPLHF.

Here the CDR3 DNA reads TGTGCCAGCAGCCTGTCGACAGGGGGCGGAAACACTGAAGCTTTCTTT. Its protein is CASSLSTGGGNTEAFF. The chain has TRBV5-4 and TRBJ1-1, with TRBD1 identical over 10 bases. Germline values: CDR1 SGHNT, CDR2 YYREEE (reference sequence). V shed 4 bases, J shed 2 bases, and the junction held 8 bases outside the gene matches. The CDR3 runs to 16 residues.

This chain links TRBV10-2 with TRBJ2-1; 8 bases fit TRBD2. Per germline, CDR1 WSHSY and CDR2 SAAADI. Trimming cost V 5 bases and J 4 bases; bases outside gene matches: 7. The CDR3 length is 15 residues. CDR3 in amino acids: CASSPLAGPYNEQFF. The CDR3 DNA is TGCGCCAGCAGTCCCCTAGCGGGCCCATACAATGAGCAGTTCTTC.

This chain connects TRBV19 to TRBJ2-5, with 10 bases that match TRBD1. The CDR3 length is 18 residues. V trimming: 6 bases; J trimming: 1 base; junction bases outside the gene matches: 14. Germline V gives CDR1 LNHDA, CDR2 SQIVND (reference sequence). The DNA for the CDR3 is TGTGCCAGTAGCCTAGATGGTCCGGGACAGGGGTTCCAAGAGACCCAGTACTTC. It encodes CASSLDGPGQGFQETQYF.

This chain uses TRBV27 with TRBJ1-5; perhaps TRBD1 as D (5 bases). There are 15 residues in the CDR3. The germline V gene has CDR1 MNHEY and CDR2 SMNVEV (reference sequence). Trimming left V 0 bases short and J 4 bases short, with 10 bases between. CDR3 in DNA: TGTGCCAGCAGTTTATCTGGCCAGGGTAATCAGCCCCAGCATTTT. Translation: CASSLSGQGNQPQHF.

This chain joins TRBV12-3 or TRBV12-4 and TRBJ2-1, with D unclear. The CDR3 length is 12 residues. Trimming pared 5 bases from V and 13 bases from J, leaving 15 bases between. The CDR3 coding sequence is TGTGCCAGCAGTCCCGGCACTACCTCCCAGTTCTTC. Protein sequence: CASSPGTTSQFF.

This rearrangement joins TRBV6-2 or TRBV6-3 to TRBJ2-1; possibly TRBD2 for D (6 bases). The CDR3 sequence is 15 residues long. Trimming left V 0 bases short and J 9 bases short, with 15 bases between. Germline CDR1 is MNHEY and CDR2 is SVGEGT. CDR3 DNA: TGTGCCAGCAGTTACTCAGGAGGAGGGGTCGGTGAGCAGTTCTTC. This sequence encodes CASSYSGGGVGEQFF.

The CDR3 nucleotides are TGTGCCAGTAGTATAGGCATTTCGCAACTCCTCTACAATGAGCAGTTCTTC. It is translated as CASSIGISQLLYNEQFF. J is TRBJ2-1 and V is TRBV19; D remains ambiguous. The germline gives CDR1 LNHDA, CDR2 SQIVND (reference sequence). The ends were cut back, 1 base at V and 3 bases at J, with 16 bases in the middle. The CDR3 extends over 17 amino acids.

The gene calls are TRBV7-2 and TRBJ2-3; maybe TRBD2 (7 bases). V was clipped by 4 bases and J by 5 bases, with 13 bases between them. The CDR3 sequence is 14 residues long. Per the germline V gene, CDR1 is SGHTA and CDR2 is FQGNSA. The DNA of the CDR3 is TGTGCCAGCAGCTGGGGGGGCCTTAAAGATACGCAGTATTTT. As protein: CASSWGGLKDTQYF.

The DNA of the CDR3 is TGTGCCAGCGGGGGTTCACTAGCTGGGATCACAGATACGCAGTATTTT. Residues: CASGGSLAGITDTQYF. The chain couples TRBV9 to TRBJ2-3, with D possibly being TRBD2 (6 bases). The germline gives CDR1 SGDLS, CDR2 YYNGEE. The CDR3 spans 16 residues. V shed 7 bases and J shed 2 bases, with 20 bases lying between them.

J is TRBJ2-3 and V is TRBV27; D unclear. The CDR3 is 12 amino acids. V was trimmed by 6 bases and J by 5 bases, leaving 9 bases between them. CDR1 is MNHEY and CDR2 is SMNVEV in the germline V gene (reference sequence). CDR3 residues: CASSQTLDTQYF. The CDR3 bases are TGTGCCAGCAGCCAAACTTTAGATACGCAGTATTTT.

The chain has TRBV7-9 and TRBJ2-7; tentatively, D is TRBD2 (7 bases). The CDR3 has 15 residues. Trimming left V 1 base short and J 6 bases short, with 16 bases between. Germline V gene lookup returns CDR1 SEHNR and CDR2 FQNEAQ (reference sequence). The DNA for the CDR3 is TGTGCCAGCAGCTTAGATGGGGGGGCTCTCCGCGAGCAGTACGTC. Protein: CASSLDGGALREQYV.

The chain recombines TRBV11-2 with TRBJ1-6; TRBD1 matches 8 bases. Germline-derived CDR1 and CDR2 are SGHAT and FQNNGV. With V trimmed by 6 bases and J by 9 bases, 10 bases remained unmatched. The CDR3 totals 15 residues. The CDR3 loop reads CASREQGEGISPLHF. In nucleotides, the CDR3 is TGTGCCAGCAGAGAACAGGGGGAGGGGATTTCACCCCTCCACTTT. Combining the CDR3 with reference TRBV11-2 and TRBJ1-6 gives the whole variable domain EAGVAQSPRYKIIEKRQSVAFWCNPISGHATLYWYQQILGQGPKLLIQFQNNGVVDDSQLPKDRFSAERLKGVDSTLKIQPAKLEDSAVYLCASREQGEGISPLHFGNGTRLTVT.

The chain couples TRBV19 to TRBJ1-4, with D unresolved. Germline V gene lookup returns CDR1 LNHDA and CDR2 SQIVND (reference sequence). Trimming took off 4 bases at V and 0 bases at J, with 15 bases between the two ends. The CDR3 is 17 amino acids. The CDR3 coding sequence is TGTGCCAGTAGTAGAGCGGGCTCTCGTGCAACTAATGAAAAACTGTTTTTT. It specifies CASSRAGSRATNEKLFF.

V and J are TRBV7-2 and TRBJ2-3; D is possibly TRBD1 (6 bases). V lost 4 bases to trimming and J lost 0 bases, with 14 bases between them. The germline V gene encodes CDR1 SGHTA and CDR2 FQGNSA. The CDR3 runs 16 residues. The CDR3 loop reads CASSSTGQSSTDTQYF. For the CDR3, the DNA is TGTGCCAGCAGCTCCACAGGGCAATCTAGCACAGATACGCAGTATTTT.

This sequence joins TRBV28 and TRBJ1-3; D is uncertain. Per the germline V gene, CDR1 is MDHEN and CDR2 is SYDVKM. The V end lost 10 bases, the J end lost 0 bases, and 13 bases lay between the germline ends. The CDR3 length is 14 residues. CDR3 sequence reads: CATLLSGSGNTIYF. The CDR3, as DNA: TGTGCCACCTTGTTGTCAGGCTCTGGAAACACCATATATTTT.